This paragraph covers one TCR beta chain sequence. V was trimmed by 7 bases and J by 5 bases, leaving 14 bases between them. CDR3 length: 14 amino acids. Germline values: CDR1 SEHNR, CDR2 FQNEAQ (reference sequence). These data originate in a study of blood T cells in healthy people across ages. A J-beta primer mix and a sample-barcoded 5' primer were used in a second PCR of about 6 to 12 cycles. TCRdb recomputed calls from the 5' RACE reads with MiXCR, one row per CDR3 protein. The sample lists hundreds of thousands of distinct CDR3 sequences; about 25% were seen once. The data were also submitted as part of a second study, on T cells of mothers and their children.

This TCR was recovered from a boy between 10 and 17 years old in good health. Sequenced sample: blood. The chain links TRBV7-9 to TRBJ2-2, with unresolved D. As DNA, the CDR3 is TGTGCCAGCACCATCGGGCTCGCAACCGGGGAGCTGTTTTTT. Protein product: CASTIGLATGELFF.